These 9 T cell receptor beta chains were sequenced from one sample in a study of shared clonotypes between healthy human individuals (TCRdb year 2020). The library was generated by the immunoSEQ multiplex PCR assay. The clones in this table, taken by TCRdb from immuneACCESS, are in-frame only. Not every clone is retained; where verified, under half of the shortfall comes from an unresolved V gene, and the cause of the rest is unknown. This sample lists 2 million to 3 million clones; over 85% were detected once. The ten largest clonotypes hold around 0.14% of the sample. The material sequenced was naive CD4+ T cells sorted from blood. The sample's cell subset or site label, decoded: CD45RA+ positively selected. Receptors were obtained from a young man in good health.

The count of this clone is one. The V and J genes are TRBV10-3 and TRBJ2-3; the match to TRBD1 covers 8 bases. The CDR3 extends over 15 amino acids. With 2 bases clipped from V and 0 bases from J, the junction kept 1 base outside the gene matches. Germline values: CDR1 ENHRY, CDR2 SYGVKD. The CDR3: CAISEQGASTDTQYF. In nucleotides, the CDR3 is TGTGCCATCAGTGAGCAGGGGGCGAGCACAGATACGCAGTATTTT.

The rearrangement links TRBV11-2 to TRBJ2-2, with 8 nucleotides matching TRBD1. CDR1 and CDR2 from the germline V gene are SGHAT and FQNNGV. CDR3 length equals 13 residues. V shed 4 bases and J 7 bases; nucleotides not matched to a gene: 2. This chain's CDR3 is CASSWTGLGELFF. DNA of the CDR3: TGTGCCAGCAGCTGGACAGGGCTCGGGGAGCTGTTTTTT.

Of note for this clone: Other nucleotide sequences from this sample produce the same CDR3. CDR3 sequence (DNA): TGCGCCAGCAGCTTGGGTCCCTACAATGAGCAGTTCTTC. It encodes CASSLGPYNEQFF. The chain employs TRBV5-1 and TRBJ2-1; no clear D. In germline, CDR1 is SGHRS, CDR2 YFSETQ. The CDR3 sequence is 13 residues long. The V end was cut by 0 bases, the J end by 2 bases, with 3 bases between.

This clone was picked up one time. The chain has TRBV10-1 and TRBJ2-6; D is unclear. V lost 3 bases to trimming and J lost 4 bases, with 4 bases between them. The CDR3 sequence is 13 residues long. Germline loops: CDR1 WNHNN, CDR2 SYGVQD (reference sequence). CDR3 coding DNA: TGCGCCAGCAGTGATCGAGGGGCCAACGTCCTGACTTTC. As protein: CASSDRGANVLTF.

This chain links TRBV2 with TRBJ1-1, with 8 nucleotides matching TRBD1. The CDR3 has 14 residues. The junction had 5 bases not matched to a gene; V was cut back by 4 bases and J by 4 bases. Germline V gene lookup returns CDR1 SNHLY and CDR2 FYNNEI. The DNA for the CDR3 is TGTGCCAGCAGTGGAGGACAGGGAGGCACTGAAGCTTTCTTT. It translates to CASSGGQGGTEAFF.

The J gene is TRBJ2-1, the V gene TRBV5-4; no definite D call. CDR1 SGHNT and CDR2 YYREEE come from the germline V gene (reference sequence). This CDR3 is 12 amino acids long. Trimming took 4 bases from V and 8 from J, leaving 10 bases between them. In DNA form, the CDR3 reads TGTGCCAGCAGCGTAGCTCAGGATGAGCAGTTCTTC. This encodes CASSVAQDEQFF.

This rearrangement joins TRBV5-1 to TRBJ2-5; 8 bases align to TRBD1. The trim removed 4 bases at V and 1 base at J, leaving 12 bases unmatched. CDR1 is SGHRS, CDR2 YFSETQ, per germline. The CDR3 length is 17 residues. The chain's CDR3 is CASSTGGSTSFQETQYF. The DNA for the CDR3 is TGCGCCAGCAGCACAGGGGGATCGACCAGTTTCCAAGAGACCCAGTACTTC.

The J gene is TRBJ2-2, the V gene TRBV5-6; 12 bases line up with TRBD2. The ends lost 0 bases at V and 0 bases at J; junction bases unmatched: 0. CDR3 length: 17 amino acids. CDR1 and CDR2 (germline): SGHDT, YYEEEE. The CDR3 sequence is CASSLGLAGANTGELFF. The CDR3 nucleotides read TGTGCCAGCAGCTTGGGACTAGCGGGGGCGAACACCGGGGAGCTGTTTTTT.

This clone has just one count. This chain connects TRBV18 to TRBJ2-3; 10 nucleotides agree with TRBD2. With V trimmed by 5 bases and J by 2 bases, 4 bases remained unmatched. The CDR3 contains 15 residues. Germline assignment: CDR1 KGHSH and CDR2 LQKENI. CDR3 DNA sequence: TGTGCCAGCTCAGTAGCGGGGGGCCACACAGATACGCAGTATTTT. Residues: CASSVAGGHTDTQYF. Supplemented by reference TRBV18 and TRBJ2-3, the full variable domain reads NAGVMQNPRHLVRRRGQEARLRCSPMKGHSHVYWYRQLPEEGLKFMVYLQKENIIDESGMPKERFSAEFPKEGPSILRIQQVVRGDSAAYFCASSVAGGHTDTQYFGPGTRLTVL.